This T cell receptor beta chain is from a study of T cell responses to AZD1222 COVID-19 vaccine. Note on this clone: Its target is not known.

The repertoire was sequenced with immunoSEQ multiplex PCR; TCRdb's copy has only in-frame clones and lacks some. The sample has approximately 110,000 clones, over 75% seen once; the top ten hold 6% to 8%. V was cut by 2 bases and J by 7 bases, with 12 bases left in between. CDR1 is SGHTA, CDR2 FQGNSA, per germline. CDR3 length equals 14 residues. Study outcomes and limitations: There were mostly white British donors and more females than males, and clonal diversity was possibly underestimated. Along spike, vaccine-associated CD4 TCRs were found throughout, with dominance at 160-218 and 743-854.

The sequence was obtained from an adult in good health. Sample: peripheral blood, taken on day 0 of AZD1222 vaccination. The chain uses TRBV7-2 and TRBJ1-5, with D perhaps matching TRBD1 (5 bases). The chain's CDR3 is CASSLYQGQQPQHF. The DNA of the CDR3 is TGTGCCAGCAGCTTATACCAGGGTCAACAGCCCCAGCATTTT.